Below, 2 T cell receptor beta chains from the same sample are listed, as sequenced in a study of blood T cell repertoires in COVID-19. Profiled with immunoSEQ multiplex PCR; TCRdb holds only in-frame clones, not every one. The table lists approximately 250,000 clones, roughly 85% of them singletons, with around 5.5% in the top ten. Sequenced material: peripheral blood. The receptors were gathered from a man over 45 with COVID-19, enrolled during active disease.

This clone was detected once. This chain links TRBV10-3 with TRBJ2-5; perhaps TRBD2 as D (6 bases). V dropped 0 bases and J dropped 5 bases, with 7 bases sitting between them. CDR1 and CDR2 (germline): ENHRY, SYGVKD. The length of the CDR3 is 13 residues. CDR3 DNA sequence: TGTGCCATCAGTGAGTCAGGAGGGGAGACCCAGTACTTC. Residues: CAISESGGETQYF.

The chain links TRBV4-1 to TRBJ2-5; D possibly corresponds to TRBD2 (5 bases). Germline-derived CDR1 and CDR2 are MGHRA and YSYEKL. V was clipped by 5 bases and J by 5 bases, with 18 bases between them. This CDR3 spans 15 amino acids. The CDR3: CASSSISRPGETQYF. Here the CDR3 DNA reads TGCGCCAGCAGCTCGATCTCGAGGCCGGGGGAGACCCAGTACTTC.